The clone carrying this T cell receptor beta chain was seen more than once but under ten times. Its antigen is not known. Some clones are missing from TCRdb's copy, which holds only in-frame ones; the method was immunoSEQ multiplex PCR. This table holds about 17,000 clones, around three quarters found once. This record belongs to a study of OX40 agonist ivuxolimab in advanced cancers. Study context: Therapy given before enrollment (anti-PD-1, anti-PD-L1 or anti-CTLA-4) was allowed, and 35% to 45% had some. Study-wide points: At 0.1 to 3.0 mg/kg and by week 6, clonal expansion occurred in CD4+ and CD8+ blood T cells. Fewer expanded clones were found on average in CD4+ than in CD8+ T cells.

The germline gives CDR1 SGHRS, CDR2 YFSETQ. There are 14 residues in the CDR3. The V end was cut by 6 bases, the J end by 1 base, with 10 bases between. This receptor was identified in an adult with an advanced solid tumor such as melanoma, head and neck, liver or kidney cancer. This rearrangement joins TRBV5-1 to TRBJ2-2, with a weak D call TRBD1 (6 bases). The sequencing used CD4+ or CD8+ T cells sorted from blood, collected in a trial of the OX40 agonist ivuxolimab. The CDR3: CASTPTGNTGELFF. The DNA for the CDR3 is TGCGCCAGCACCCCGACAGGGAACACCGGGGAGCTGTTTTTT.